The rows below give T cell receptor beta chains drawn from one sample of a study of blood T cell repertoires in COVID-19. Repertoires were generated with immunoSEQ multiplex PCR, while TCRdb's copy carries only in-frame clones and drops some. The sample comprises 55,000 to 85,000 clones, less than 80% of which are singletons, and around 27% rests with the top ten. The specimen sequenced was peripheral blood. All receptors derive from a man between 60 and 75 years old with active or convalescent COVID-19. Each CDR3 is given with its conserved first and last residue. The D gene is left open where the match is weak. Not every row has a clone size; where given, it reads once, few, many or a size class.

CDR3 DNA: TGTGCCAGTAGTATCAGGGCGCCTGGAAACACCATATATTTT
CDR3 protein: CASSIRAPGNTIYF
CDR3 length: 14
V gene: TRBV19
clone size: NA
D gene: NA
J gene: TRBJ1-3

CDR3 DNA: TGTGCCATCAGTGAGTCGGGGGGGAGAACCCAGCATTTT
CDR3 protein: CAISESGGRTQHF
CDR3 length: 13
V gene: TRBV10-3
clone size: NA
D gene: NA
J gene: TRBJ1-5

CDR3 DNA: TGTGCCAGCAGCGGAGATCTGGCGGGCGGGGAGCTGTTTTTT
CDR3 protein: CASSGDLAGGELFF
CDR3 length: 14
V gene: TRBV9
clone size: NA
D gene: NA
J gene: TRBJ2-2

CDR3 DNA: TGCGCCAGCAGCTTGCAGACACCTTCTAATGGAGAGCAGTTCTTC
CDR3 protein: CASSLQTPSNGEQFF
CDR3 length: 15
V gene: TRBV5-1
clone size: NA
D gene: NA
J gene: TRBJ2-1

CDR3 DNA: TGTGCCAGCAGCCTAGACACCTACTATGGCTACACCTTC
CDR3 protein: CASSLDTYYGYTF
CDR3 length: 13
V gene: TRBV7-2
clone size: NA
D gene: NA
J gene: TRBJ1-2

CDR3 DNA: TGTGCCAGCAGCTCAGTTGACAACTCTGGGGCCAACGTCCTGACTTTC
CDR3 protein: CASSSVDNSGANVLTF
CDR3 length: 16
V gene: TRBV7-2
clone size: NA
D gene: NA
J gene: TRBJ2-6

CDR3 DNA: TGTGCCAGCAGTTACGTACTAGCTCTGGGGGAGCAGTTCTTC
CDR3 protein: CASSYVLALGEQFF
CDR3 length: 14
V gene: TRBV6-2/TRBV6-3
clone size: NA
D gene: NA
J gene: TRBJ2-1

CDR3 DNA: TGCGCCAGCAGGGAGCTAGCGGGAGGTTCCTACAATGAGCAGTTCTTC
CDR3 protein: CASRELAGGSYNEQFF
CDR3 length: 16
V gene: TRBV4-1
clone size: NA
D gene: TRBD2
J gene: TRBJ2-1

CDR3 DNA: TGTGCCAGCAGCTTAGTTAGCGGGGCCACCGAGCAGTACTTC
CDR3 protein: CASSLVSGATEQYF
CDR3 length: 14
V gene: TRBV7-2
clone size: NA
D gene: TRBD2
J gene: TRBJ2-7

CDR3 DNA: TGTGCCAGCAGGTCTGCCCAGGGGGTGGCCCAGCCCCAGCATTTT
CDR3 protein: CASRSAQGVAQPQHF
CDR3 length: 15
V gene: TRBV6-5
clone size: NA
D gene: TRBD1
J gene: TRBJ1-5

CDR3 DNA: TGTGCCAGCAGCCCTGCTGGGGGGGATAACTATGGCTACACCTTC
CDR3 protein: CASSPAGGDNYGYTF
CDR3 length: 15
V gene: TRBV28
clone size: once
D gene: NA
J gene: TRBJ1-2

CDR3 DNA: TGTGCCAGCAGTTTCGCTGGAAACACCATATATTTT
CDR3 protein: CASSFAGNTIYF
CDR3 length: 12
V gene: TRBV12-3/TRBV12-4
clone size: once
D gene: NA
J gene: TRBJ1-3

CDR3 DNA: TGTGCCTGGAGCGTAGGGCCGGGACAGGGTAACACTGAAGCTTTCTTT
CDR3 protein: CAWSVGPGQGNTEAFF
CDR3 length: 16
V gene: TRBV30
clone size: NA
D gene: TRBD1
J gene: TRBJ1-1

CDR3 DNA: TGTGCCAGTAGTAAATTCGGGGGACAAGAGACCCAGTACTTC
CDR3 protein: CASSKFGGQETQYF
CDR3 length: 14
V gene: TRBV19
clone size: NA
D gene: NA
J gene: TRBJ2-5

CDR3 DNA: TGTGCCAGCAAGAAGGATAGGGGTGTCCGTGAAAAACTGTTTTTT
CDR3 protein: CASKKDRGVREKLFF
CDR3 length: 15
V gene: TRBV21-1
clone size: few
D gene: NA
J gene: TRBJ1-4

CDR3 DNA: TGTGCCAGCAGCTTAAACAGGGGCCCCTTTCCTGCCCAAGAGACCCAGTACTTC
CDR3 protein: CASSLNRGPFPAQETQYF
CDR3 length: 18
V gene: TRBV7-2
clone size: once
D gene: TRBD1
J gene: TRBJ2-5

CDR3 DNA: TGTGCCAGCAGTGACTCCCGCAGGGCCCCTAATGAAAAACTGTTTTTT
CDR3 protein: CASSDSRRAPNEKLFF
CDR3 length: 16
V gene: TRBV25-1
clone size: NA
D gene: NA
J gene: TRBJ1-4

CDR3 DNA: TGTGCCAGCAGTACCGGGGGGGCCAAAAACATTCAGTACTTC
CDR3 protein: CASSTGGAKNIQYF
CDR3 length: 14
V gene: TRBV6-5
clone size: NA
D gene: TRBD2
J gene: TRBJ2-4

CDR3 DNA: TGTGCCAGCAACGCTGGACAGGGACGTGAAAAACTGTTTTTT
CDR3 protein: CASNAGQGREKLFF
CDR3 length: 14
V gene: TRBV21-1
clone size: NA
D gene: NA
J gene: TRBJ1-4

CDR3 DNA: TGTGCAAGTCGCTTTACTAGCGGTCAAAATGAGCAGTTCTTC
CDR3 protein: CASRFTSGQNEQFF
CDR3 length: 14
V gene: TRBV12-2
clone size: NA
D gene: NA
J gene: TRBJ2-1

CDR3 DNA: TGTGCCAGCAGCCCGGGCAGGGGGACTGAAGCTTTCTTT
CDR3 protein: CASSPGRGTEAFF
CDR3 length: 13
V gene: TRBV3-1/TRBV3-2
clone size: NA
D gene: TRBD1
J gene: TRBJ1-1

CDR3 DNA: TGTGCCAGCATGGAGAGGGAGACCCAGTACTTC
CDR3 protein: CASMERETQYF
CDR3 length: 11
V gene: TRBV6-5
clone size: NA
D gene: NA
J gene: TRBJ2-5

CDR3 DNA: TGTGCCAGCAGTTCCACCTCGGGGGGGACAGTTCACGGAAACACCATATATTTT
CDR3 protein: CASSSTSGGTVHGNTIYF
CDR3 length: 18
V gene: TRBV7-6
clone size: NA
D gene: TRBD1
J gene: TRBJ1-3

CDR3 DNA: TGTGCCAGCAGTGAACCAGTGAAAGCTTTCTTT
CDR3 protein: CASSEPVKAFF
CDR3 length: 11
V gene: TRBV2
clone size: few
D gene: NA
J gene: TRBJ1-1

CDR3 DNA: TGTGCCAGTAGTTTAGATGGGGCGAATGGCTACACCTTC
CDR3 protein: CASSLDGANGYTF
CDR3 length: 13
V gene: TRBV19
clone size: NA
D gene: NA
J gene: TRBJ1-2

CDR3 DNA: TGCGCCAGCAGCTCAACGGGACAGAACACCGGGGAGCTGTTTTTT
CDR3 protein: CASSSTGQNTGELFF
CDR3 length: 15
V gene: TRBV5-1
clone size: NA
D gene: NA
J gene: TRBJ2-2

CDR3 DNA: TGTGCCAGCGGCAGGGTCAGTGGAAACACCATATATTTT
CDR3 protein: CASGRVSGNTIYF
CDR3 length: 13
V gene: TRBV6-5
clone size: NA
D gene: NA
J gene: TRBJ1-3

CDR3 DNA: TGTGCCTGGAGTGATACAGGACAGGGGCGTTTTGCGTATGGCTACACCTTC
CDR3 protein: CAWSDTGQGRFAYGYTF
CDR3 length: 17
V gene: TRBV30
clone size: few
D gene: TRBD1
J gene: TRBJ1-2

CDR3 DNA: TGTGCCAGCAGTTTAAAGGGAGGCCCCTACGAGCAGTACTTC
CDR3 protein: CASSLKGGPYEQYF
CDR3 length: 14
V gene: TRBV27
clone size: NA
D gene: NA
J gene: TRBJ2-7

CDR3 DNA: TGTGCCAGCAGGGACAACAATGAGCAGTTCTTC
CDR3 protein: CASRDNNEQFF
CDR3 length: 11
V gene: TRBV2
clone size: NA
D gene: NA
J gene: TRBJ2-1

CDR3 DNA: TGCGCCAGCAGCCCCCAGACTCCCTCCTCTGGAAACACCATATATTTT
CDR3 protein: CASSPQTPSSGNTIYF
CDR3 length: 16
V gene: TRBV5-1
clone size: NA
D gene: NA
J gene: TRBJ1-3

CDR3 DNA: TGCGCCAGCAGCCCTACTAGCGGGGGGGCCGTGGAGACCCAGTACTTC
CDR3 protein: CASSPTSGGAVETQYF
CDR3 length: 16
V gene: TRBV5-1
clone size: NA
D gene: TRBD2
J gene: TRBJ2-5

CDR3 DNA: TGTGCCAGCAGCCAAGGACAGAACACTGAAGCTTTCTTT
CDR3 protein: CASSQGQNTEAFF
CDR3 length: 13
V gene: TRBV3-1/TRBV3-2
clone size: once
D gene: NA
J gene: TRBJ1-1

CDR3 DNA: TGTGCCAGCAGCCAAGAATCCGCAGGGTCAACCATCTCTGGAAACACCATATATTTT
CDR3 protein: CASSQESAGSTISGNTIYF
CDR3 length: 19
V gene: TRBV3-1/TRBV3-2
clone size: NA
D gene: NA
J gene: TRBJ1-3

CDR3 DNA: TGTGCCAGCAGCCGGACTAGCGGGGGGCCTAACACCGGGGAGCTGTTTTTT
CDR3 protein: CASSRTSGGPNTGELFF
CDR3 length: 17
V gene: TRBV7-3
clone size: NA
D gene: TRBD2
J gene: TRBJ2-2

CDR3 DNA: TGCGCCAGCAGCTTGGCGGGACAGGGGAACTACAATGAGCAGTTCTTC
CDR3 protein: CASSLAGQGNYNEQFF
CDR3 length: 16
V gene: TRBV5-1
clone size: NA
D gene: TRBD1
J gene: TRBJ2-1

CDR3 DNA: TGCGCCAGCAGCGCTGATAGCTCCTACGAGCAGTACTTC
CDR3 protein: CASSADSSYEQYF
CDR3 length: 13
V gene: TRBV5-1
clone size: NA
D gene: NA
J gene: TRBJ2-7

CDR3 DNA: TGTGCCAGCAGTTCCCCCGGGACAGGGGCGGCGGAGACCCAGTACTTC
CDR3 protein: CASSSPGTGAAETQYF
CDR3 length: 16
V gene: TRBV6-5
clone size: many
D gene: TRBD1
J gene: TRBJ2-5

CDR3 DNA: TGTGCCAGCAGCGTAATGGGAGGTCTTTATAATGAAAAACTGTTTTTT
CDR3 protein: CASSVMGGLYNEKLFF
CDR3 length: 16
V gene: TRBV9
clone size: NA
D gene: NA
J gene: TRBJ1-4

CDR3 DNA: TGTGCCTGGAGGGGCTCGGGGGAGACCCAGTACTTC
CDR3 protein: CAWRGSGETQYF
CDR3 length: 12
V gene: TRBV30
clone size: NA
D gene: NA
J gene: TRBJ2-5

CDR3 DNA: TGCGCCAGCAGCTTGGGACAGGGAGTCGTCTATGGCTACACCTTC
CDR3 protein: CASSLGQGVVYGYTF
CDR3 length: 15
V gene: TRBV5-1
clone size: NA
D gene: TRBD1
J gene: TRBJ1-2

CDR3 DNA: TGTGCCAGCAGTGATGCCACAGGGTATTCACCCCTCCACTTT
CDR3 protein: CASSDATGYSPLHF
CDR3 length: 14
V gene: TRBV6-1
clone size: few
D gene: NA
J gene: TRBJ1-6

CDR3 DNA: TGCGCCAGCAGCAGGGATAGGGGGCCCAATGAGCAGTTCTTC
CDR3 protein: CASSRDRGPNEQFF
CDR3 length: 14
V gene: TRBV5-1
clone size: once
D gene: TRBD1
J gene: TRBJ2-1

CDR3 DNA: TGTGCCAGCAGTGTTGGGGGACAGGATCCTTCACCCCTCCACTTT
CDR3 protein: CASSVGGQDPSPLHF
CDR3 length: 15
V gene: TRBV28
clone size: many
D gene: TRBD1
J gene: TRBJ1-6

CDR3 DNA: TGTGCCAGCAGCCAGTCCCCGCAAGAGACCCAGTACTTC
CDR3 protein: CASSQSPQETQYF
CDR3 length: 13
V gene: TRBV4-2
clone size: few
D gene: NA
J gene: TRBJ2-5

CDR3 DNA: TGTGCCAGCAGCGCTACTAGCGGGGGGGCCTACAATGAGCAGTTCTTC
CDR3 protein: CASSATSGGAYNEQFF
CDR3 length: 16
V gene: TRBV7-3
clone size: NA
D gene: TRBD2
J gene: TRBJ2-1

CDR3 DNA: TGTGCCAGCAGTCGTGGACAGGGCCGATCCTACGAGCAGTACTTC
CDR3 protein: CASSRGQGRSYEQYF
CDR3 length: 15
V gene: TRBV28
clone size: NA
D gene: TRBD1
J gene: TRBJ2-7

CDR3 DNA: TGTGCCAGCAGTTACGGCGGGGTAGGGGATACGCAGTATTTT
CDR3 protein: CASSYGGVGDTQYF
CDR3 length: 14
V gene: TRBV6-6
clone size: NA
D gene: NA
J gene: TRBJ2-3

CDR3 DNA: TGTGCCTGGAGTGTAGGGGCCCTTCAGGGCGAGCAGTACTTC
CDR3 protein: CAWSVGALQGEQYF
CDR3 length: 14
V gene: TRBV30
clone size: NA
D gene: NA
J gene: TRBJ2-7